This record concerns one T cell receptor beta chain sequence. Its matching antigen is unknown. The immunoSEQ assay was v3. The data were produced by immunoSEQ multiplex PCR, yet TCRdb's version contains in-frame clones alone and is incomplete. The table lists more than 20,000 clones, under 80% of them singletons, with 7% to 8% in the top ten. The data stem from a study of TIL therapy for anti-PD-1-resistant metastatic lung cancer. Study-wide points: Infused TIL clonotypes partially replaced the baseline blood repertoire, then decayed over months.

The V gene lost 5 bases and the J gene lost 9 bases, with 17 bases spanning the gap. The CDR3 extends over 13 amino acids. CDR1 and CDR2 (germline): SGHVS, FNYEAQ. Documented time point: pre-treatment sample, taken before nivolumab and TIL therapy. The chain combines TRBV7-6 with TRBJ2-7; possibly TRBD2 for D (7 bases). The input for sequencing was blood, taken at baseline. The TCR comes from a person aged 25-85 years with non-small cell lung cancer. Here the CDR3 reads CASSPGAGEGQYF. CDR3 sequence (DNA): TGTGCCAGCAGCCCCGGGGCAGGGGAGGGGCAGTACTTC.